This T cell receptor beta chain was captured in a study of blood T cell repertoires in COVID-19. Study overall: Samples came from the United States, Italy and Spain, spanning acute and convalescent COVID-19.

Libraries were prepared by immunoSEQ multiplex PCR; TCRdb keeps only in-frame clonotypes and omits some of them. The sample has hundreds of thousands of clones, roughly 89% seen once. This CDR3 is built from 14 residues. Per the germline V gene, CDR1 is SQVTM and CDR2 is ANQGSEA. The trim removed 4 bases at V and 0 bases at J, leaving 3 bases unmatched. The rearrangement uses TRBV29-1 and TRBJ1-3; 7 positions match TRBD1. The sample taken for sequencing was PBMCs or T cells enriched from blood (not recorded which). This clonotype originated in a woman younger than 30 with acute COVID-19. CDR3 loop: CSVGTGLSGNTIYF. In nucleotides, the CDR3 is TGCAGCGTTGGGACAGGCCTCTCTGGAAACACCATATATTTT.